This entry lists 5 T cell receptor beta chains sequenced from one sample in a study of T cell repertoires in cytomegalovirus infection. TCRdb re-derived calls from the reads in MiXCR, one entry per CDR3 protein. This sample has approximately 150,000 distinct CDR3 sequences, with roughly 18% found just once. The sequenced sample consisted of CD8+ T cells from PBMCs. These receptors came from a human donor in good health (CMV status not recorded). Some clones in this sample may be carry-over from other donors' samples.

The V and J genes are TRBV25-1 and TRBJ1-6; 9 nucleotides align to TRBD1. Losses at the gene ends were 1 base for V and 9 bases for J; bases not matched to a gene: 7. Germline-derived CDR1 and CDR2 are MGHDK and SYGVNS. This CDR3 comprises 16 residues. The CDR3 DNA is TGTGCCAGCAGTGAATCGGGACAGGGCCTAGGTTCACCCCTCCACTTT. Encoded protein: CASSESGQGLGSPLHF.

This clonotype came up a few times. The J gene is TRBJ2-1, the V gene TRBV7-9; TRBD1 might be the D (6 bases). The V and J ends lost 6 bases and 4 bases respectively, with 13 bases between them. This CDR3 spans 14 amino acids. Per the germline V gene, CDR1 is SEHNR and CDR2 is FQNEAQ (reference sequence). The CDR3 is CASRGAGEYNEQFF. The CDR3 DNA sequence: TGTGCCAGCAGGGGGGCAGGCGAATACAATGAGCAGTTCTTC.

This clonotype has a handful of counts. The V and J genes are TRBV6-6 and TRBJ2-7, with TRBD2 as a possible D gene (7 bases). The V end lost 0 bases, the J end lost 9 bases, and 15 bases lay between the germline ends. This CDR3 comprises 14 residues. Germline-derived CDR1 and CDR2 are MNHNY and SVGAGI (reference sequence). This CDR3 is CASSYSGGAPGQYF. The CDR3 DNA reads TGTGCCAGCAGTTACTCAGGGGGGGCCCCGGGGCAGTACTTC.

This chain links TRBV12-3 or TRBV12-4 with TRBJ1-5, with 8 bases lining up with TRBD1. The CDR3 runs to 15 residues. V was pared by 7 bases and J by 6 bases, with 11 bases of the junction left unmatched. Here the CDR3 reads CASTKTGQGGQPQHF. The CDR3 nucleotides read TGTGCCAGCACCAAGACAGGACAGGGAGGTCAGCCCCAGCATTTT.

The chain combines TRBV10-3 with TRBJ2-7, with D unresolved. The CDR3 loop spans 13 amino acids. Trimming pared 6 bases from V and 1 base from J, leaving 10 bases between. The V gene's germline CDR1 is ENHRY and CDR2 SYGVKD. CDR3 loop: CAISPGHSYEQYF. The DNA for the CDR3 is TGTGCCATCAGCCCAGGTCATTCCTACGAGCAGTACTTC.